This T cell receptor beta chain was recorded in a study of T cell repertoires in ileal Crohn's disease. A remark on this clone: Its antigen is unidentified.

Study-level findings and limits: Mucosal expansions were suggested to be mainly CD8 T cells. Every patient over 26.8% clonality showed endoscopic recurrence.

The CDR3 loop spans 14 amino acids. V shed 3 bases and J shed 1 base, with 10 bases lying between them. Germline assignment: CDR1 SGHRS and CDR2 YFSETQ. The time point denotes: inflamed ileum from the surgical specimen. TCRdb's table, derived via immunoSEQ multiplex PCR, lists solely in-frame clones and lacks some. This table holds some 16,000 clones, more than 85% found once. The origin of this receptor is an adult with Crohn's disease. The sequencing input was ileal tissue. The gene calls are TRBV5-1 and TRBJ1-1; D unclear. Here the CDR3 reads CASSWGSGNTEAFF. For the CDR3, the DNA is TGCGCCAGCAGCTGGGGTAGCGGGAACACTGAAGCTTTCTTT.